This T cell receptor (beta chain) was documented in a study of response to subunit inactivated influenza vaccine. TCRdb fed the RT-PCR reads into MiXCR, producing one record per CDR3 protein. The sample holds about 780,000 distinct CDR3 sequences; under 20% are singletons and the top ten take 9.5% to 13%. CDR1 DFQATT and CDR2 SNEGSKA come from the germline V gene (reference sequence). The CDR3 has 13 residues. V trimming: 6 bases; J trimming: 6 bases; junction bases outside the gene matches: 8. Broader study findings: It was the authors' suggestion that each seasonal influenza vaccination recruits few new T cells.

This clonotype occurred a few times. What it binds is unknown. This chain connects TRBV20-1 to TRBJ1-5; TRBD1 agrees at 7 bases. The receptor was derived from a man in his fifties who received an inactivated influenza vaccine. The input for sequencing was PBMCs from blood, taken roughly 5 days after vaccination. CDR3 protein: CSAPSRGGQPQHF. Written as DNA, the CDR3 is TGCAGTGCCCCCAGCAGGGGGGGTCAGCCCCAGCATTTT.